Listed below are T cell receptor beta chains from one sample, sequenced in a study of shared clonotypes between healthy human individuals. Method: immunoSEQ multiplex PCR; TCRdb's copy keeps in-frame clones and lacks some. The sample contains over a million clones, roughly 96% of which appear only once. The sample comprised naive CD4+ T cells sorted from blood. These receptors originate from a young man in good health. The CDR3 runs from the conserved cysteine through the conserved F or W. The D gene is left open where the match is weak.

CDR3aa,CDR3nt,d_gene,v_gene,j_gene
CAISERTANEKLFF,TGTGCCATCAGTGAAAGGACTGCTAATGAAAAACTGTTTTTT,-,TRBV10-3,TRBJ1-4
CASSRGRLYEQYF,TGCGCCAGCAGCCGCGGGAGGTTATACGAGCAGTACTTC,TRBD2,TRBV10-1,TRBJ2-7
CASSQSIELAGGPRKTQYF,TGTGCCAGCAGCCAAAGTATTGAATTAGCGGGAGGCCCAAGGAAGACCCAGTACTTC,TRBD2,TRBV4-2,TRBJ2-5
CASSLDWTGGSKTQYF,TGTGCCAGCAGCTTAGATTGGACGGGAGGGTCTAAGACCCAGTACTTC,TRBD2,TRBV7-8,TRBJ2-5
CASSERETDTQYF,TGTGCCAGCAGTGAGCGGGAGACAGATACGCAGTATTTT,TRBD2,TRBV2,TRBJ2-3
CASSLGGLAYNEQFF,TGTGCCAGCAGCTTAGGGGGACTAGCCTACAATGAGCAGTTCTTC,TRBD2,TRBV11-2,TRBJ2-1
CASSYSKGSERQYF,TGTGCCAGCAGTTACTCGAAGGGCTCGGAGAGGCAGTACTTC,-,TRBV6-5,TRBJ2-7
CASSLKTVNEQFF,TGTGCCAGCAGCTTAAAGACAGTCAATGAGCAGTTCTTC,-,TRBV5-4,TRBJ2-1
CASNAGFYGYTF,TGTGCCAGCAACGCGGGGTTCTATGGCTACACCTTC,-,TRBV2,TRBJ1-2
CASSWPQGPDTQYF,TGTGCCAGCAGCTGGCCTCAGGGTCCAGATACGCAGTATTTT,-,TRBV5-4,TRBJ2-3
CASSSREGEETQYF,TGTGCCAGCAGTAGCAGGGAAGGAGAAGAGACCCAGTACTTC,-,TRBV5-4,TRBJ2-5
CASSLDTVGQIKTQYF,TGTGCCAGCAGCCTGGACACCGTCGGCCAAATAAAGACCCAGTACTTC,-,TRBV5-6,TRBJ2-5
CASSLLAGAYNEQFF,TGTGCCAGCAGCCTTCTAGCGGGAGCCTACAATGAGCAGTTCTTC,TRBD2,TRBV5-4,TRBJ2-1
CASSLLAGADHNEQFF,TGTGCCAGCAGCCTGCTAGCGGGAGCAGATCACAATGAGCAGTTCTTC,TRBD2,TRBV9,TRBJ2-1
CASSLGLAGTETQYF,TGTGCCAGCAGCTTGGGACTAGCGGGAACAGAGACCCAGTACTTC,TRBD2,TRBV5-5,TRBJ2-5
CSVRTSGSYTDTQYF,TGCAGCGTCCGAACTAGCGGCTCTTACACAGATACGCAGTATTTT,TRBD2,TRBV29-1,TRBJ2-3
CASSDYRITVNTEAFF,TGTGCCAGCAGTGACTATAGGATAACAGTTAACACTGAAGCTTTCTTT,-,TRBV6-6,TRBJ1-1
CASSQKANEQYF,TGCGCCAGCAGTCAAAAGGCTAACGAGCAGTACTTC,-,TRBV23-1,TRBJ2-7
CASSYSMGDAFF,TGTGCCAGCAGTTACTCGATGGGAGATGCTTTCTTT,-,TRBV6-5,TRBJ1-1
CSVVESGALTDTQYF,TGCAGCGTTGTTGAGTCGGGGGCCCTCACAGATACGCAGTATTTT,-,TRBV29-1,TRBJ2-3
CASSFGPSGSYNEQFF,TGTGCCAGCAGCTTTGGTCCTAGCGGCTCCTACAATGAGCAGTTCTTC,TRBD2,TRBV5-4,TRBJ2-1
CASSSTGQRGDQPQHF,TGTGCCAGCAGTAGTACGGGACAACGAGGAGATCAGCCCCAGCATTTT,-,TRBV5-6,TRBJ1-5
CVSKAGVDTGELFF,TGTGTCTCTAAAGCGGGAGTTGACACCGGGGAGCTGTTTTTT,TRBD2,TRBV28,TRBJ2-2
CASSFPSGGGRDEQFF,TGTGCCAGCAGCTTCCCTAGCGGAGGGGGAAGGGATGAGCAGTTCTTC,-,TRBV7-2,TRBJ2-1
CASSQGRTFYEQYF,TGTGCCAGCAGCCAGGGACGGACTTTCTACGAGCAGTACTTC,-,TRBV7-8,TRBJ2-7
CASRAGLYSNQPQHF,TGTGCCAGCAGAGCCGGGCTATATAGCAATCAGCCCCAGCATTTT,-,TRBV28,TRBJ1-5
CASSSSGKGGELFF,TGTGCCAGCAGTTCTAGCGGGAAAGGCGGGGAGCTGTTTTTT,TRBD2,TRBV11-2,TRBJ2-2
CASRPGVAYGYTF,TGTGCCAGCAGGCCAGGGGTGGCCTATGGCTACACCTTC,-,TRBV6-5,TRBJ1-2